This T cell receptor (beta chain) was captured by sequencing in a study of T cells in Graves' hyperthyroidism and ophthalmopathy. Background on the study: At initial diagnosis, before any treatment had begun, peripheral blood was obtained.

Clinical symptoms, serum thyroxine, TRAb, thyroid ultrasound and orbital computed tomography informed diagnoses. About 10 ml fresh peripheral blood yielded the PBMCs. The table lists this clonotype with many counts. The antigen remains undetermined. Points from the study as a whole: Separation of ophthalmopathy from stable hyperthyroidism was achieved by a 13 V-J model.

Amplification targeted TCR beta CDR3 regions from RNA transcripts. First-round RT-PCR targeting the TCR CDR3 was performed with the HTBI primer set. TCRdb reprocessed the multiplex PCR reads via MiXCR and lists one record per CDR3 protein. The sample consists of around 290,000 distinct CDR3 sequences, about an eighth of them appearing once. V lost 5 bases and J 4 bases, leaving 11 bases between the germline ends. Germline CDR1 reads SGHTA; CDR2 reads FQGNSA. The length of the CDR3 is 13 residues. The sequencing sample was made of blood. The origin of this receptor is a woman aged 25 to 45 with Graves' hyperthyroidism that later progressed to Graves' ophthalmopathy. V and J are TRBV7-2 and TRBJ1-2, with D tentatively TRBD1 (5 bases). The CDR3, as DNA: TGTGCCAGCAGCCAAGGGGCAGCCTATGGCTACACCTTC. It encodes CASSQGAAYGYTF.